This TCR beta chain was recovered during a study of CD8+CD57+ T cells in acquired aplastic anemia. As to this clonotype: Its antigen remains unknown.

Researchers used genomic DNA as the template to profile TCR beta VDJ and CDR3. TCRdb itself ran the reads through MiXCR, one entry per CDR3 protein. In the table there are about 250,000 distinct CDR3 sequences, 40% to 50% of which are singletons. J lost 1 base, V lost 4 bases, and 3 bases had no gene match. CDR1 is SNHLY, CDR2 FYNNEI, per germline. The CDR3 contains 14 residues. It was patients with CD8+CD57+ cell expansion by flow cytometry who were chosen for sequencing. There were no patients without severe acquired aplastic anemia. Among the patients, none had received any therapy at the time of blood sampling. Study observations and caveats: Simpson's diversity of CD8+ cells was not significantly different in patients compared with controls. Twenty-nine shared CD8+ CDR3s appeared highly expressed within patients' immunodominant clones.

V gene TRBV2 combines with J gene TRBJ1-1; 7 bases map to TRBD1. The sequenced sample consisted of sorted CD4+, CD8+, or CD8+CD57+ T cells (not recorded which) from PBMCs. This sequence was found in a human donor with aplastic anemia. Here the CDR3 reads CASSGQGRNTEAFF. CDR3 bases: TGTGCCAGCAGTGGACAGGGCCGGAACACTGAAGCTTTCTTT.